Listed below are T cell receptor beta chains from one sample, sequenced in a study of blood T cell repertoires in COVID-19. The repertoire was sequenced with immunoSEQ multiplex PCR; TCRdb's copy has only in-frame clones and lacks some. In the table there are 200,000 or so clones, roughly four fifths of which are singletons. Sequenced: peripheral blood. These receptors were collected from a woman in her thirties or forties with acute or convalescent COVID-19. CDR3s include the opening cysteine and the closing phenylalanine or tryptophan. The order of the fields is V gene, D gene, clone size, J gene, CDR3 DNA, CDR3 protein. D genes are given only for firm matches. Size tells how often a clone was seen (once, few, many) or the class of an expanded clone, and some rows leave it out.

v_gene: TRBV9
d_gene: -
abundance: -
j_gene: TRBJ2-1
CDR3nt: TGTGCCAGCAGCGTACGTGGTCAGGGCTCCTACAATGAGCAGTTCTTC
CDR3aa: CASSVRGQGSYNEQFF

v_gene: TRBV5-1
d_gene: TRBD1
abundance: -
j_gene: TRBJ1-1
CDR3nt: TGCGCCAGCAGCTTGGCCGGGGGACAGGGGTTGAATACTGAAGCTTTCTTT
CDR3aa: CASSLAGGQGLNTEAFF

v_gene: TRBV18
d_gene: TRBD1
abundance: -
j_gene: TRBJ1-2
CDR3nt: TGTGCCAGCTCAAGACAGGGGGCAGTACGTGGCTACACCTTC
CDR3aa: CASSRQGAVRGYTF

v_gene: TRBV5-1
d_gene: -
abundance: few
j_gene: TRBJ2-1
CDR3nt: TGCGCCAGCAGCTTTAGGACAGTCTACAATGAGCAGTTCTTC
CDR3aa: CASSFRTVYNEQFF

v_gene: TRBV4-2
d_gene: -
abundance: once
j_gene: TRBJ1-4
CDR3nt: TGTGCCAGCAGCCAAACCATCGCGGCAACTAATGAAAAACTGTTTTTT
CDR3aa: CASSQTIAATNEKLFF

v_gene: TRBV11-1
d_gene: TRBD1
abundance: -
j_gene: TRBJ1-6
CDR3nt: TGTGCCAGCAGCCAGGGACAGAGCTCCTATAATTCACCCCTCCACTTT
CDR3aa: CASSQGQSSYNSPLHF

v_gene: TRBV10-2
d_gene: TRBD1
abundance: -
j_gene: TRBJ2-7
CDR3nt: TGCGCCAGCAGGCGGGGACAGGGGGCGTGGGAGCAGTACTTC
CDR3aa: CASRRGQGAWEQYF

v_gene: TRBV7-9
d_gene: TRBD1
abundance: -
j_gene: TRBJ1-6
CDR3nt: TGTGCCAGCAGCTTAGCGGGGACAGGCTTTTCACCCCTCCACTTT
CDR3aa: CASSLAGTGFSPLHF

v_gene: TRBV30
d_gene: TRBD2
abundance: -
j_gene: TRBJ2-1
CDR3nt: TGTGCCTGGGATAATAGCGGGAGGACGAACAATGAGCAGTTCTTC
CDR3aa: CAWDNSGRTNNEQFF

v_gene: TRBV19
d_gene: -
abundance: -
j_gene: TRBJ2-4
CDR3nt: TGTGCCAGTGCGAGGGGGATTGGAAACATTCAGTACTTC
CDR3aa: CASARGIGNIQYF

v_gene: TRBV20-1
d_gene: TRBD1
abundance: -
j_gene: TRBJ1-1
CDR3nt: TGCAGTGCTAGTCAATCGACAGGGCCGATGGCTGAAGCTTTCTTT
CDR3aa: CSASQSTGPMAEAFF

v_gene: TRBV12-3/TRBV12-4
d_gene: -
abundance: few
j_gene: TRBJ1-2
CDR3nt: TGTGCCAGCAGGCAACAGGGTTTTTACACCTTC
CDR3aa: CASRQQGFYTF

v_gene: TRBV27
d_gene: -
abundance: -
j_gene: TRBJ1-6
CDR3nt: TGTGCCAGCAGTTTAGTGGGAGGGTTCGGAAATTCACCCCTCCACTTT
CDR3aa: CASSLVGGFGNSPLHF

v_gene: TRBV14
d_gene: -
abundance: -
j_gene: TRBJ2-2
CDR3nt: TGTGCCAGCAGCCCCCCAGGGGCGGGAGTCACCGGGGAGCTGTTTTTT
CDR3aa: CASSPPGAGVTGELFF

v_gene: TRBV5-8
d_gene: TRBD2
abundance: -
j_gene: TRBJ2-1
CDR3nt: TGTGCCAGCAGCTTGTCGGGAGGGTCTTACAATGAGCAGTTCTTC
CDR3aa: CASSLSGGSYNEQFF

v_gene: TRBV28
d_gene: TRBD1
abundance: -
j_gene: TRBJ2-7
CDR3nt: TGTGCCAGCAAATTCCGGGACAGGGGCCCCTACGAGCAGTACTTC
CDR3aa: CASKFRDRGPYEQYF